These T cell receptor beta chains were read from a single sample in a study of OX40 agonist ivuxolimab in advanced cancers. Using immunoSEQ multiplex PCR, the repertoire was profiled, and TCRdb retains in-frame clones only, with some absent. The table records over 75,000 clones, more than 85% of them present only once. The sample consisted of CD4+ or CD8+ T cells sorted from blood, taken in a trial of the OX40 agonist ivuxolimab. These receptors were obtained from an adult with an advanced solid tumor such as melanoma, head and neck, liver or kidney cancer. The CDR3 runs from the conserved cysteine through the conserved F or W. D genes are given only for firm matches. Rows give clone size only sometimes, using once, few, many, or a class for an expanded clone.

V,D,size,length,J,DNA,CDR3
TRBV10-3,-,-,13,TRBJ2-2,TGTGCCAGCGGGACGGGGAACACCGGGGAGCTGTTTTTT,CASGTGNTGELFF
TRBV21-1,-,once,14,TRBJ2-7,TGTGCCAGGACACCGGGACAGGTTCCCTACGAGCAGTACTTC,CARTPGQVPYEQYF
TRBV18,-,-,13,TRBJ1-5,TGTGCCAGCTCACCAGATGGAGCTCAGCCCCAGCATTTT,CASSPDGAQPQHF
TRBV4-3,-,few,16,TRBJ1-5,TGCGCCAGCAGCCAAGATGGGGTATCGGGCAATCAGCCCCAGCATTTT,CASSQDGVSGNQPQHF
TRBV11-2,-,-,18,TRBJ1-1,TGTGCCAGCAGCTCAAAATCCCTGAGGTCCTTTTGGCACACTGAAGCTTTCTTT,CASSSKSLRSFWHTEAFF
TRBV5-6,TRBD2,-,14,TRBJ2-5,TGTGCCAGCAGCGCACTGACTAGCGGAGAGACCCAGTACTTC,CASSALTSGETQYF
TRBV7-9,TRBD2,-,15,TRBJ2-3,TGTGCCAGCAGCCGATCCCTTAGCGGGGCAGATACGCAGTATTTT,CASSRSLSGADTQYF
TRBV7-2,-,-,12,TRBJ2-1,TGTGCCAGCAGCTTATCCGGGAATGAGCAGTTCTTC,CASSLSGNEQFF
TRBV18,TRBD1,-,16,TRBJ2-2,TGTGCCAGCTCACCGTTCCAGGACAGGGACACCGGGGAGCTGTTTTTT,CASSPFQDRDTGELFF
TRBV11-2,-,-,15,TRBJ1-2,TGTGCCAGCAGCTTAAGGCGGGGGGCGAGAAGTGGCTACACCTTC,CASSLRRGARSGYTF
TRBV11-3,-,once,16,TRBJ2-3,TGTGCCAGCAGCCTAGGAAGGGGGGTTTTGGCAGATACGCAGTATTTT,CASSLGRGVLADTQYF
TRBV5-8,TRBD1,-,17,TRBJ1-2,TGTGCCAGCAGCTTGGTCATGCCAGGGACAGGGACCCATGGCTACACCTTC,CASSLVMPGTGTHGYTF
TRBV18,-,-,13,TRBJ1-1,TGTGCCAGCTCACCACCAGTCGAGGGGCGAGCTTTCTTT,CASSPPVEGRAFF
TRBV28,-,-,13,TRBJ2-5,TGTGCCAGCAGGGTCGGAGGGTCGGAGACCCAGTACTTC,CASRVGGSETQYF
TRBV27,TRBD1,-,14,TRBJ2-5,TGTGCCAGCAGTCAGACAGGGATCCAAGAGACCCAGTACTTC,CASSQTGIQETQYF
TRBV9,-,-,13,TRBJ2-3,TGTGCCAGCAGCGTGGCTAGCACAGATACGCAGTATTTT,CASSVASTDTQYF
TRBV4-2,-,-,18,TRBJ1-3,TGTGCCAGCAGCCAAGGGGCTCAGAACCAACCAAACAGAAACACCATATATTTT,CASSQGAQNQPNRNTIYF
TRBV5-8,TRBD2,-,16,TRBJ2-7,TGTGCCAGCAGCGAGGGGTTCGGGCGGGAGTACGACGAGCAGTACTTC,CASSEGFGREYDEQYF
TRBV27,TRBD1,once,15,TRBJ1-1,TGTGCCAGCAGTGGGGGGACAGGGATTAACACTGAAGCTTTCTTT,CASSGGTGINTEAFF
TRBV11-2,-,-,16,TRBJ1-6,TGTGCCAGCAGCTCGCGACAGAGCTCCTATAATTCACCCCTCCACTTT,CASSSRQSSYNSPLHF
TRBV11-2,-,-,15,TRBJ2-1,TGTGCCAGCAGCTTCCGACTTGGCTCCTACAATGAGCAGTTCTTC,CASSFRLGSYNEQFF
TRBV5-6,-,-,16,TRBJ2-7,TGTGCCAGCAGCTCTTATGTCGGCAGAGCCCCCTACGAGCAGTACTTC,CASSSYVGRAPYEQYF
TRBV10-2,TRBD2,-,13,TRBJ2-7,TGCGCCAGCAGAGTAGCGGGAGCGGGGGAGCAGTACTTC,CASRVAGAGEQYF
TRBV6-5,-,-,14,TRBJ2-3,TGTGCCAGCAGTTACTCGATTGAATCAGTTACGCAGTATTTT,CASSYSIESVTQYF